A selection of T cell receptor beta chains follows, all from one sample in a study of blood T cell repertoires in COVID-19. The repertoire was sequenced with immunoSEQ multiplex PCR; TCRdb's copy has only in-frame clones and lacks some. Of about 160,000 clones listed, about 90% were seen once; the top ten hold roughly 7.3%. Material for sequencing was PBMCs or T cells enriched from blood (not recorded which). These receptors all come from a woman aged 50 to 65 who had recovered from COVID-19. Both conserved end residues are part of each CDR3. The D gene is left open where the match is weak. Size is stated for part of the rows, as once, few or many counts, or as a class when the clone is expanded.

>TRBJ2-7|.|TRBV11-3|.|14
TGTGCCAGCAGCTTTGAGGCCGGGGTCTACGAGCAGTACTTC
CASSFEAGVYEQYF
>TRBJ1-2|.|TRBV5-1|.|15
TGCGCCAGCAGCTTGGTGGGGGACATCCAGGAGGGCTACACCTTC
CASSLVGDIQEGYTF
>TRBJ1-4|once|TRBV2|TRBD1|15
TGTGCCAGCAGTTTAGACAGGGATAATGATGAAAAACTGTTTTTT
CASSLDRDNDEKLFF
>TRBJ2-3|.|TRBV7-2|TRBD2|16
TGTGCCAGCAGCTACCGACTAGCGGGATACACAGATACGCAGTATTTT
CASSYRLAGYTDTQYF
>TRBJ2-7|few|TRBV7-2|.|14
TGTGCCAGCAGCCCCCGCAGCGCATCCTACGAGCAGTACTTC
CASSPRSASYEQYF
>TRBJ1-2|.|TRBV6-4|TRBD1|13
TGTGCCAGCAGTGCTGGGACAGGGCGTCGCTACACCTTC
CASSAGTGRRYTF
>TRBJ2-4|few|TRBV18|TRBD2|14
TGTGCCAGCTCACCTTCTAGCGGGAGGAACATTCAGTACTTC
CASSPSSGRNIQYF
>TRBJ1-6|once|TRBV27|TRBD1|15
TGTGCCAGCAGTCCCGTGGACAGGGGTAATTCACCCCTCCACTTT
CASSPVDRGNSPLHF
>TRBJ1-5|.|TRBV21-1|.|21
TGTGCCAGCAGGCCCCCCTGTAGTAGGGTCGCTGCGGAGAGGGTCAATCAGCCCCAGCATTTT
CASRPPCSRVAAERVNQPQHF
>TRBJ2-5|.|TRBV5-4|.|12
TGTGCCAGCAGCCGGGCCGAGGGGACCCAGTACTTC
CASSRAEGTQYF
>TRBJ2-7|.|TRBV4-3|TRBD1|15
TGCGCCAGCAGCCAAGGACGGGACAGGGGATCCGAGCAGTACTTC
CASSQGRDRGSEQYF
>TRBJ2-5|.|TRBV28|TRBD1|15
TGTGCCAGCAGTCCCGCCGGGACAGGGATTGAGACCCAGTACTTC
CASSPAGTGIETQYF
>TRBJ2-1|once|TRBV29-1|TRBD1|15
TGCAGCGCCTCAGGGGGCGCAGTCACCTACAATGAGCAGTTCTTC
CSASGGAVTYNEQFF
>TRBJ2-3|.|TRBV19|TRBD1|15
TGTGCCAGTAGTATCGGGACAGGGGTCACAGATACGCAGTATTTT
CASSIGTGVTDTQYF
>TRBJ2-1|.|TRBV6-2/TRBV6-3|TRBD2|16
TGTGCCAGCAGTCGACTAGCGGGAGGGGCCTACAATGAGCAGTTCTTC
CASSRLAGGAYNEQFF
>TRBJ2-2|once|TRBV23-1|.|16
TGCGCCAGCAGTCAAGGACAGAGACCGAACACCGGGGAGCTGTTTTTT
CASSQGQRPNTGELFF
>TRBJ2-5|.|TRBV6-5|TRBD1|14
TGTGCCAGCAGTCGGGGACAGTTACAAGAGACCCAGTACTTC
CASSRGQLQETQYF
>TRBJ1-6|.|TRBV6-1|.|13
TGTGCCAGCAGTGAAGTCCAGTTCTCACCCCTCCACTTT
CASSEVQFSPLHF
>TRBJ2-7|few|TRBV5-4|.|13
TGTGCCAGCAGCTTGGATCGGGGTGGCGAGCAGTACTTC
CASSLDRGGEQYF
>TRBJ2-7|.|TRBV15|.|16
TGTGCCACCAGCAAAATTAGGATGACAGGGGAGGGCGAGCAGTACTTC
CATSKIRMTGEGEQYF
>TRBJ2-7|.|TRBV18|TRBD1|17
TGTGCCAGCTCACCAAGTATGACGGGACAGGGGGCCTACGAGCAGTACTTC
CASSPSMTGQGAYEQYF
>TRBJ1-4|.|TRBV5-4|.|16
TGTGCCAGCAGCCGGGGAGGATCCCCAACTAATGAAAAACTGTTTTTT
CASSRGGSPTNEKLFF
>TRBJ1-4|.|TRBV27|.|14
TGTGCCAGCAGTTTACAGGGGTCTAATGAAAAACTGTTTTTT
CASSLQGSNEKLFF
>TRBJ2-7|.|TRBV28|TRBD1|15
TGTGCCAGCAGCCCAACAGGGGGCGCGTCCTACGAGCAGTACTTC
CASSPTGGASYEQYF
>TRBJ2-7|.|TRBV4-2|TRBD2|20
TGTGCCAGCAGCCAACAAGGTTATCGAACGAGCGGGGGCCCCCACTACGAGCAGTACTTC
CASSQQGYRTSGGPHYEQYF
>TRBJ2-7|.|TRBV7-9|.|13
TGTGCCAGCAGCTTAGGGGGGGAGGACGAGCAGTACTTC
CASSLGGEDEQYF
>TRBJ1-4|.|TRBV12-3/TRBV12-4|.|13
TGTGCCAGCAGTTTAGGAGGGTATGAAAAACTGTTTTTT
CASSLGGYEKLFF
>TRBJ2-5|few|TRBV4-1|TRBD1|16
TGCGCCAGCAGCCCCCAACAGGGGGCGGATTTGGAGACCCAGTACTTC
CASSPQQGADLETQYF
>TRBJ2-1|.|TRBV30|.|13
TGTGCCTGGACTAGCAGTGTGTACAATGAGCAGTTCTTC
CAWTSSVYNEQFF
>TRBJ2-2|.|TRBV5-4|.|16
TGTGCCAGCAGCTTGGGGCCAACACGGGGGACCGGGGAGCTGTTTTTT
CASSLGPTRGTGELFF
>TRBJ2-7|.|TRBV18|.|13
TGTGCCAGCTCACCAACGAGGTCCGACGAGCAGTACTTC
CASSPTRSDEQYF
>TRBJ1-5|.|TRBV4-2|.|13
TGTGCCAGCAGCCAAGGGGAGGATCAGCCCCAGCATTTT
CASSQGEDQPQHF
>TRBJ1-1|once|TRBV12-3/TRBV12-4|.|13
TGTGCCAGCACCGTTGTAGCGGACACTGAAGCTTTCTTT
CASTVVADTEAFF
>TRBJ2-3|.|TRBV28|TRBD2|15
TGTGCCAGCACCATAGCGGGAGGTTCCACAGATACGCAGTATTTT
CASTIAGGSTDTQYF
>TRBJ1-4|once|TRBV11-3|TRBD1|16
TGTGCCAGCAGCTTAGATGGGGGACAGGCAAATGAAAAACTGTTTTTT
CASSLDGGQANEKLFF
>TRBJ1-2|.|TRBV6-5|TRBD1|14
TGTGCCAGCAGTTACACAGGGGGGGATTATGGCTACACCTTC
CASSYTGGDYGYTF
>TRBJ1-1|.|TRBV18|.|13
TGTGCCAGCTCAGGGGGGTCCGACACTGAAGCTTTCTTT
CASSGGSDTEAFF